This entry lists 12 T cell receptor beta chains sequenced from one sample in a study of T cell clones after liver transplantation. The method was immunoSEQ multiplex PCR; TCRdb's version includes in-frame clones alone and lacks a portion of them. The sample carries approximately 50,000 clones, roughly 74% recorded once. The starting material was CD4+ T cells from blood, obtained 54 months after liver transplant. The origin of the receptors is a human patient who received a liver transplant. Some T cells may be provided by the graft donor.

The chain carries TRBV5-1 and TRBJ1-3; D gene unclear. Trimming left V 0 bases short and J 1 base short, with 23 bases between. This CDR3 has 20 residues. The germline V gene encodes CDR1 SGHRS and CDR2 YFSETQ. This chain's CDR3 is CASSLEPASFVWQSGNTIYF. Here the CDR3 DNA reads TGCGCCAGCAGCTTGGAGCCCGCTTCCTTTGTTTGGCAATCTGGAAACACCATATATTTT.

This rearrangement joins TRBV7-2 to TRBJ1-4; D call uncertain. Trimming removed 1 base from V and 7 bases from J, with 16 bases in between. This CDR3 is 16 amino acids long. CDR1 SGHTA and CDR2 FQGNSA come from the germline V gene. The CDR3 DNA reads as TGTGCCAGCAGCTTAGTTTCAGGAAGTCTTACTGAAAAACTGTTTTTT. Translated, it gives CASSLVSGSLTEKLFF.

The chain carries TRBV7-9 and TRBJ2-6, with D tentatively TRBD1 (6 bases). Germline V lookup: CDR1 SEHNR, CDR2 FQNEAQ (reference sequence). V dropped 5 bases and J dropped 4 bases, with 12 bases sitting between them. This CDR3 region has 15 residues. CDR3 DNA sequence: TGTGCCAGCAGCCACAGGGTCTCCGGGGCCAACGTCCTGACTTTC. Its protein product is CASSHRVSGANVLTF. The entire variable domain, with the rest obtained from reference TRBV7-9 and TRBJ2-6, is as follows: DTGVSQNPRHKITKRGQNVTFRCDPISEHNRLYWYRQTLGQGPEFLTYFQNEAQLEKSRLLSDRFSAERPKGSFSTLEIQRTEQGDSAMYLCASSHRVSGANVLTFGAGSRLTVL.

This chain uses TRBV5-6 with TRBJ1-6; 10 bases fit TRBD1. Germline lookup yields CDR1 SGHDT and CDR2 YYEEEE. The junction had 7 bases not matched to a gene; V was cut back by 4 bases and J by 0 bases. This CDR3 spans 18 amino acids. This CDR3 reads CASSSPDRGSSYNSPLHF. As DNA, the CDR3 is TGTGCCAGCAGCAGCCCGGACAGGGGGAGCTCCTATAATTCACCCCTCCACTTT.

This clone appeared once. This chain joins TRBV10-3 and TRBJ2-2; maybe TRBD2 (6 bases). With 8 bases removed from V and 2 bases from J, the gap between germline ends came to 12 bases. The germline V gene encodes CDR1 ENHRY and CDR2 SYGVKD. This CDR3 has 14 amino acids. Here the CDR3 reads CAIRGTSNTGELFF. The CDR3 region has the DNA TGTGCCATCCGGGGGACTTCCAACACCGGGGAGCTGTTTTTT.

This clone showed up just a few times. The chain has TRBV2 and TRBJ1-6, with D tentatively TRBD1 (5 bases). CDR1 is SNHLY and CDR2 is FYNNEI in the germline V gene. The CDR3 is 13 residues long. Trimming removed 5 bases at V and 8 bases at J, with 10 bases between. CDR3 sequence (DNA): TGTGCCAGCAGTAGGGGTCAGGATTCACCCCTCCACTTT. This gives the protein CASSRGQDSPLHF.

The genes are TRBV27 and TRBJ2-5; D assignment may be TRBD1 or TRBD2 (6 bases each). This CDR3 spans 20 amino acids. The V end was cut by 0 bases, the J end by 2 bases, with 25 bases between. The germline CDR1 and CDR2 sequences are MNHEY and SMNVEV (reference sequence). The CDR3 protein is CASSLSPPGAFPGKQETQYF. CDR3 nucleotides: TGTGCCAGCAGTTTATCTCCCCCGGGGGCTTTCCCCGGGAAGCAAGAGACCCAGTACTTC.

This clone has just a few counts. The V call is TRBV7-9, the J call TRBJ2-3, with D possibly TRBD2 on 6 matching bases. Germline CDR1 is SEHNR and CDR2 is FQNEAQ (reference sequence). The CDR3 has 15 amino acids. V was shortened by 1 base and J by 2 bases, with 10 bases between the two germline ends. CDR3 region: CASSLGGVITDTQYF. In nucleotides, the CDR3 is TGTGCCAGCAGCTTAGGGGGGGTCATCACAGATACGCAGTATTTT.

The chain uses TRBV5-6 and TRBJ2-7, with D perhaps matching TRBD2 (6 bases). Between the trimmed V and J ends, which lost 9 bases and 2 bases, there was a span of 18 bases. Germline V gene lookup returns CDR1 SGHDT and CDR2 YYEEEE. CDR3 length: 14 amino acids. CDR3 amino acids: CATGGQGAAYEQYF. CDR3 in DNA: TGTGCCACCGGGGGTCAAGGGGCAGCCTACGAGCAGTACTTC.

Written as DNA, the CDR3 is TGTGCCAGCTCACCTTCCCACACTGAAGCTTTCTTT. It codes for CASSPSHTEAFF. The rearrangement links TRBV18 to TRBJ1-1; unclear D gene. The V end lost 3 bases, the J end lost 3 bases, and 5 bases lay between the germline ends. The germline V gene encodes CDR1 KGHSH and CDR2 LQKENI. The CDR3 sequence is 12 residues long.

The CDR3 region is CASGRDTANTGELFF. CDR3 sequence (DNA): TGTGCTAGTGGTCGTGACACCGCGAACACCGGGGAGCTGTTTTTT. This chain joins TRBV12-5 and TRBJ2-2; D uncertain. Germline values: CDR1 LGHNT, CDR2 FRNRAP. CDR3 length equals 15 residues. V dropped 5 bases and J dropped 0 bases, with 10 bases sitting between them.

In its sample, this clone was seen a few times. CDR3 nucleotides: TGTGCCAGCAGCTTAAGTACCCGACCGGATTCACCCCTCCACTTT. Amino acids: CASSLSTRPDSPLHF. V usage is TRBV11-1 and J usage is TRBJ1-6, with D uncertain. The CDR3 sequence is 15 residues long. The germline CDR1 and CDR2 sequences are SGHAT and FQDESV (reference sequence). V shed 2 bases and J shed 8 bases, with 13 bases lying between them. Based on the CDR3 plus reference TRBV11-1 and TRBJ1-6, the full variable domain is EAEVAQSPRYKITEKSQAVAFWCDPISGHATLYWYRQILGQGPELLVQFQDESVVDDSQLPKDRFSAERLKGVDSTLKIQPAELGDSAMYLCASSLSTRPDSPLHFGNGTRLTVT.